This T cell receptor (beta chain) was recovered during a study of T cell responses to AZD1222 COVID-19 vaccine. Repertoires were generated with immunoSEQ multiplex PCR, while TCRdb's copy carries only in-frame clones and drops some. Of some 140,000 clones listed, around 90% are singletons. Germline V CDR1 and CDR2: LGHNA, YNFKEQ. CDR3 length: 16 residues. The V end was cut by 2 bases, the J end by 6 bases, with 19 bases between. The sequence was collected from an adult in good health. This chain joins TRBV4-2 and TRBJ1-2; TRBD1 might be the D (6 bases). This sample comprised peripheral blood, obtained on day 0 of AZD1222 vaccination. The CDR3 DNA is TGTGCCAGCAGCCAATCGAGACAGGAGGCCCTTAATGGCTACACCTTC. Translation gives CASSQSRQEALNGYTF.